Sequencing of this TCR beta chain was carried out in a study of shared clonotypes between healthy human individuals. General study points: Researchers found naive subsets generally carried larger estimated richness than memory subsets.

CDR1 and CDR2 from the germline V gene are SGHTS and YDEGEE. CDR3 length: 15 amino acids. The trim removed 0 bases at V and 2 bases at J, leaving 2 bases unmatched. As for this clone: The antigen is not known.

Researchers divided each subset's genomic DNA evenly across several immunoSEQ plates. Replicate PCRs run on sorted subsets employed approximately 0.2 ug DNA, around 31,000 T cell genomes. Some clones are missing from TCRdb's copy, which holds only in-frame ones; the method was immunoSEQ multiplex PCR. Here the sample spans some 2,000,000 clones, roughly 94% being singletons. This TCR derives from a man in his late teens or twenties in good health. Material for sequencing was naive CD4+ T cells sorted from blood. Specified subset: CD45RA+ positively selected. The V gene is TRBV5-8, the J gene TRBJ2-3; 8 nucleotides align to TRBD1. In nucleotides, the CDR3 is TGTGCCAGCAGCTTGGGGACAGGGATCACAGATACGCAGTATTTT. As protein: CASSLGTGITDTQYF.